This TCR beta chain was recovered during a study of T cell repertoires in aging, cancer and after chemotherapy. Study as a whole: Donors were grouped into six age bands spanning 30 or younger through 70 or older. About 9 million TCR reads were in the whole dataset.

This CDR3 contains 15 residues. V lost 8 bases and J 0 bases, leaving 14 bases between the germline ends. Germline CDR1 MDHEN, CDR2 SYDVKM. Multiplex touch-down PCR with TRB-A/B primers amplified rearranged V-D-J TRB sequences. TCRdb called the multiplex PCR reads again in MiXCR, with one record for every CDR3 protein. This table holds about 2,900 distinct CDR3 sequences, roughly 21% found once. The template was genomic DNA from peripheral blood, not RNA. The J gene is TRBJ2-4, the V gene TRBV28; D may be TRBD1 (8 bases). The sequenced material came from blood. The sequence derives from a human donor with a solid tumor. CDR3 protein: CASGNRGGAKNIQYF. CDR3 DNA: TGTGCCAGCGGGAACAGGGGGGGAGCCAAAAACATTCAGTACTTC.